The 5 T cell receptor beta chains presented below share a single source sample, sequenced in a study of regulatory T cells in long-lasting Graves disease. Noted time point: newly diagnosed GD, antithyroid drugs for less than 3 months. RNA extracted from PBMCs served as the sequencing template. The authors built TCR beta libraries using iRepertoire HTBI primers and Arm-PCR of CDR3 regions. Each CDR3 protein is one row after TCRdb ran MiXCR on the multiplex PCR reads. The data contain under 300,000 distinct CDR3 sequences, over 20% of them singletons. Sequences were derived from peripheral blood mononuclear cells (PBMCs), sampled at new diagnosis, from a patient treated with antithyroid drugs. These receptors came from a female donor with Graves disease.

This clonotype showed up just a few times. The CDR3 protein is CSAQIAGRGDEKLFF. DNA for the CDR3: TGCAGTGCACAAATCGCGGGCAGGGGGGATGAAAAACTGTTTTTT. The rearrangement joins TRBV20-1 to TRBJ1-4; TRBD1 matches at 7 bases. Germline V gives CDR1 DFQATT, CDR2 SNEGSKA (reference sequence). The J segment lost 6 bases and the V segment lost 6 bases, leaving 13 bases of the junction unmatched. The CDR3 is 15 residues long.

This clonotype was picked up many times. The chain links TRBV19 to TRBJ1-2; 10 bases line up with TRBD1. Germline loops: CDR1 LNHDA, CDR2 SQIVND (reference sequence). The CDR3 has 14 amino acids. The V gene end was trimmed by 6 bases and the J gene end by 3 bases; junction bases not matched to a gene: 4. This chain's CDR3 is CASRATGGDYGYTF. The CDR3 bases are TGTGCCAGTAGGGCGACAGGGGGCGACTATGGCTACACCTTC.

This clonotype was seen repeatedly, ten times or more. The V and J genes are TRBV2 and TRBJ2-2; 10 positions agree with TRBD1. The V gene's germline CDR1 is SNHLY and CDR2 FYNNEI. Trimming cost V 6 bases and J 6 bases; bases outside gene matches: 7. The CDR3 runs to 15 residues. As DNA, the CDR3 is TGTGCCAGCAGACCAGACAGGGGGCGTCCCGGGGAGCTGTTTTTT. Amino acid sequence: CASRPDRGRPGELFF.

On this clonotype: This may come from a read error, since a much larger clone is one base off. Because the CDR3 is missing its conserved closing phenylalanine or tryptophan, this is likely a read error. The DNA is left out, because the CDR3 cannot be placed on it with certainty; the CDR3 is given as TCRdb lists it. J is TRBJ2-7 and V is TRBV3-2; the listed D gene, TRBD1, was not tested against the DNA. TRBV3-2 is labeled a pseudogene. The CDR3 totals 15 residues, both ends included. The CDR3 is CASSRDLIAAYEQYL.

This clonotype was counted a few times. The J gene is TRBJ2-7, the V gene TRBV24-1; TRBD1 is a possible D gene (6 bases). The V end lost 4 bases, the J end lost 0 bases, and 15 bases lay between the germline ends. Germline assignment: CDR1 KGHDR and CDR2 SFDVKD. CDR3 length: 16 amino acids. CDR3 sequence reads: CATSDNGEGDSYEQYF. The CDR3 coding sequence is TGTGCCACCAGTGACAACGGAGAGGGGGACTCCTACGAGCAGTACTTC.